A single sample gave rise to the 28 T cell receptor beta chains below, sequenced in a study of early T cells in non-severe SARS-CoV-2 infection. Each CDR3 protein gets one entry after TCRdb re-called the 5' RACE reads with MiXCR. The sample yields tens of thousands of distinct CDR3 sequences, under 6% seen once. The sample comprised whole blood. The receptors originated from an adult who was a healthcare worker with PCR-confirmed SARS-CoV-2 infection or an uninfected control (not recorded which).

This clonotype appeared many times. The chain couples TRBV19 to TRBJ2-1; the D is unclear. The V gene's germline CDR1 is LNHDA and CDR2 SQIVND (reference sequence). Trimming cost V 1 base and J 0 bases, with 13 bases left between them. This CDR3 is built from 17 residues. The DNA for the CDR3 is TGTGCCAGTAGTATAGCCCGGTCCAGTATCTCCTACAATGAGCAGTTCTTC. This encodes CASSIARSSISYNEQFF. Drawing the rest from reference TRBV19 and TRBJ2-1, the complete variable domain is DGGITQSPKYLFRKEGQNVTLSCEQNLNHDAMYWYRQDPGQGLRLIYYSQIVNDFQKGDIAEGYSVSREKKESFPLTVTSAQKNPTAFYLCASSIARSSISYNEQFFGPGTRLTVL.

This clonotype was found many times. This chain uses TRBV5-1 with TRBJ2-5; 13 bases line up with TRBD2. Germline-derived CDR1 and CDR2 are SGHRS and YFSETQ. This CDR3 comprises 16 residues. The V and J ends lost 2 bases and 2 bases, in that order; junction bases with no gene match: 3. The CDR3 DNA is TGCGCCAGCAGCTTTGGGGGACTAGCGGGACAAGAGACCCAGTACTTC. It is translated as CASSFGGLAGQETQYF.

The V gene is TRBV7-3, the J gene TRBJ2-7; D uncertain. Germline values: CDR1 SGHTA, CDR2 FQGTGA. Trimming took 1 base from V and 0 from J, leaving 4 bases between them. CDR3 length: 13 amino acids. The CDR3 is CASSLSVSYEQYF. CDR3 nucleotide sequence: TGTGCCAGCAGCTTAAGCGTCTCCTACGAGCAGTACTTC.

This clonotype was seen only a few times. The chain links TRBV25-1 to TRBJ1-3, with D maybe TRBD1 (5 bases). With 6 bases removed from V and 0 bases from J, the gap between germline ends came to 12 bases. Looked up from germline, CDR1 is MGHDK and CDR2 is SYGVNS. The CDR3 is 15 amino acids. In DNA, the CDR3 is TGTGCCAGCAGAACAGGTGGAAACTCTGGAAACACCATATATTTT. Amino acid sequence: CASRTGGNSGNTIYF.

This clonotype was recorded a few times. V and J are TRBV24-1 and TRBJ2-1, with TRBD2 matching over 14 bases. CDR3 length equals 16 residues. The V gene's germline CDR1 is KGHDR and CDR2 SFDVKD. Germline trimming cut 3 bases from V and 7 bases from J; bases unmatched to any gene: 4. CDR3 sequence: CATSDPTSGRENEQFF. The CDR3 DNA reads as TGTGCCACCAGTGATCCGACTAGCGGGAGGGAGAATGAGCAGTTCTTC.

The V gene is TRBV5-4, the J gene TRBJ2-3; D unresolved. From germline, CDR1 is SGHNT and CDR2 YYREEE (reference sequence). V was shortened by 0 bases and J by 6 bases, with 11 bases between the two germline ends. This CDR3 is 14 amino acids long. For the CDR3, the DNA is TGTGCCAGCAGCTTGGTTGCGACCGCCGATACGCAGTATTTT. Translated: CASSLVATADTQYF.

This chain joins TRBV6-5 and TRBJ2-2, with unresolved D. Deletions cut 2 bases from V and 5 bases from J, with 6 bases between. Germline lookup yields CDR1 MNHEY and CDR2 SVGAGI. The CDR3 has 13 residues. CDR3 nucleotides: TGTGCCAGCAGTTACATGGGGACCGGGGAGCTGTTTTTT. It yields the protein CASSYMGTGELFF.

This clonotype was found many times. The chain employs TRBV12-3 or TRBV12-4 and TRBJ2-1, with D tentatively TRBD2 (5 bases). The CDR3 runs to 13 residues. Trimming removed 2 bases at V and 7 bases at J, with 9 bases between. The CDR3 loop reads CASSLSSWNEQFF. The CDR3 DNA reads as TGTGCCAGCAGTTTATCTAGCTGGAATGAGCAGTTCTTC.

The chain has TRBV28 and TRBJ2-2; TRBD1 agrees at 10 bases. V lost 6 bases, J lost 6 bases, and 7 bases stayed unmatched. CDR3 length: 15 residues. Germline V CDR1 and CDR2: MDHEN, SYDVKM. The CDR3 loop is CASREGTGVAGELFF. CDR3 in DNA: TGTGCCAGCAGAGAAGGGACAGGGGTTGCCGGGGAGCTGTTTTTT.

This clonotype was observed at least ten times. The CDR3 nucleotides are TGTGCCAGCTCGCAAAGCGTACAGAGCAATCAGCCCCAGCATTTT. It translates to CASSQSVQSNQPQHF. The gene calls are TRBV18 and TRBJ1-5; D gene ambiguous. The CDR3 consists of 15 residues. Germline V gene lookup returns CDR1 KGHSH and CDR2 LQKENI. The V end lost 6 bases, the J end lost 1 base, and 13 bases lay between the germline ends.

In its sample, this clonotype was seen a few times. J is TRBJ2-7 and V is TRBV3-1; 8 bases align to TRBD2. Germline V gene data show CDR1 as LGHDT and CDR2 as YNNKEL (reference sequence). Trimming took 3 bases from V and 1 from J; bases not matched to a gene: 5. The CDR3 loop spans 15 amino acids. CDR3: CASSQREDRSYEQYF. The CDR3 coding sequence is TGTGCCAGCAGCCAGCGGGAGGACCGTTCCTACGAGCAGTACTTC.

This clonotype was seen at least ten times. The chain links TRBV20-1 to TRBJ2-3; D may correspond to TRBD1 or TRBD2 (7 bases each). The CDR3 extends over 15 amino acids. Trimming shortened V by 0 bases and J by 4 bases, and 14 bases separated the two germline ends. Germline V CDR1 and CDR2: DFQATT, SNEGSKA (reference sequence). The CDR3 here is CSAREGTTGADTQYF. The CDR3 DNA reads TGCAGTGCTAGAGAGGGGACTACAGGGGCAGATACGCAGTATTTT.

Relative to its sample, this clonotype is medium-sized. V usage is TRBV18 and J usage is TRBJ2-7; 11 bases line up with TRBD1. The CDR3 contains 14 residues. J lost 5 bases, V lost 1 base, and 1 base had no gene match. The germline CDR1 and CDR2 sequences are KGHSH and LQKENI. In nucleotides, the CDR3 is TGTGCCAGCTCACCACTGGGACAGGGGGACGAGCAGTACTTC. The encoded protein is CASSPLGQGDEQYF.

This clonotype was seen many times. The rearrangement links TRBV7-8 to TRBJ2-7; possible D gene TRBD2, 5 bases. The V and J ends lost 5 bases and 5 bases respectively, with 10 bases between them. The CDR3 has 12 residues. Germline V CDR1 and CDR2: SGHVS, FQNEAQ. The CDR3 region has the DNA TGTGCCAGCAGCCCCACGGGAAACGAGCAGTACTTC. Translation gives CASSPTGNEQYF.

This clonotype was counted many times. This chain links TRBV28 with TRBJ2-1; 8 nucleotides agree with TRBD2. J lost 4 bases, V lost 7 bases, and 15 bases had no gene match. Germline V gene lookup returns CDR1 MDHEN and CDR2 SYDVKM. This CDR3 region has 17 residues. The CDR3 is CASTTGTSPHRYNEQFF. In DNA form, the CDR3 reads TGTGCCAGCACCACGGGGACTAGTCCACACCGATACAATGAGCAGTTCTTC. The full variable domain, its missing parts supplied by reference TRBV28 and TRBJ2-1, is DVKVTQSSRYLVKRTGEKVFLECVQDMDHENMFWYRQDPGLGLRLIYFSYDVKMKEKGDIPEGYSVSREKKERFSLILESASTNQTSMYLCASTTGTSPHRYNEQFFGPGTRLTVL.

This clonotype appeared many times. CDR3 nucleotides: TGTGCCAGCAGTCCGAGGGGGCCGGGTGCTGAAGCTTTCTTT. The encoded protein is CASSPRGPGAEAFF. This chain connects TRBV12-3 or TRBV12-4 to TRBJ1-1; 7 bases fit TRBD1. Germline trimming cut 5 bases from V and 6 bases from J; bases unmatched to any gene: 9. The CDR3 spans 14 residues.

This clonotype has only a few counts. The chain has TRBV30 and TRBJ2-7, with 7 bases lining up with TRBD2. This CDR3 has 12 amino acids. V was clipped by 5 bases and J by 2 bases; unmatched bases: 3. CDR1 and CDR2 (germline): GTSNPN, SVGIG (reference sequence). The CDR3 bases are TGTGCCTGGGGGAGGGCCGCCTACGAGCAGTACTTC. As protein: CAWGRAAYEQYF.

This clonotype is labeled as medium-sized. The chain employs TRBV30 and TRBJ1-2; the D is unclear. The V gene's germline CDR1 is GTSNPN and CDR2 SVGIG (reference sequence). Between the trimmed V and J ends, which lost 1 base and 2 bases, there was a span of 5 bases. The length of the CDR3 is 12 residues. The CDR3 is CAWSEGNYGYTF. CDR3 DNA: TGTGCCTGGAGTGAAGGGAACTATGGCTACACCTTC.

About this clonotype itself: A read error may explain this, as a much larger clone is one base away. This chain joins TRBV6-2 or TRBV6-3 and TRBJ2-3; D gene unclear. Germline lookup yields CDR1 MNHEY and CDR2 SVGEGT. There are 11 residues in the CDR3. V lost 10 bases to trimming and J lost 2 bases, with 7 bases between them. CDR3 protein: CATSPTDTQYF. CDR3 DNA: TGTGCCACCTCACCCACAGATACGCAGTATTTT.

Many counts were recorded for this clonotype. CDR3 bases: TGTGCCAGCAGCTTATGGACAGGGATTTCCTACGAGCAGTACTTC. Protein sequence: CASSLWTGISYEQYF. V is TRBV7-9 and J is TRBJ2-7; 8 bases match TRBD1. The CDR3 is made up of 15 amino acids. Germline CDR1 is SEHNR and CDR2 is FQNEAQ (reference sequence). Losses at the gene ends were 2 bases for V and 1 base for J; bases not matched to a gene: 4.

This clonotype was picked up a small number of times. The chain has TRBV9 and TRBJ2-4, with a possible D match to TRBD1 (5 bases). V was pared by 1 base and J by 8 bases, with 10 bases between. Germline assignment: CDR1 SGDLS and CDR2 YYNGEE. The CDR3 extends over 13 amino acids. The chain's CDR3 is CASSVQGGYIQYF. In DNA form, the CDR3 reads TGTGCCAGCAGCGTACAGGGTGGATACATTCAGTACTTC.

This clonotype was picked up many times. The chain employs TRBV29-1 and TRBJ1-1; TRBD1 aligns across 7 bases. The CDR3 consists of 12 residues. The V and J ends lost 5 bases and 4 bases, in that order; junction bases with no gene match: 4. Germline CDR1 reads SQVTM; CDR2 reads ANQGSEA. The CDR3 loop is CSVSTGATEAFF. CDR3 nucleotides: TGCAGCGTTTCCACAGGGGCCACTGAAGCTTTCTTT.

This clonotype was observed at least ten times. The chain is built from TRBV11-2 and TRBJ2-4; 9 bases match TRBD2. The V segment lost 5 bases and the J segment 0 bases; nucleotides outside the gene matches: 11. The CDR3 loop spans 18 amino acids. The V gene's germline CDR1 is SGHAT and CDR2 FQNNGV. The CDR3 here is CASSPRRLAGLAKNIQYF. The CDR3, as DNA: TGTGCCAGCAGCCCGAGGAGGCTAGCGGGGCTAGCCAAAAACATTCAGTACTTC.

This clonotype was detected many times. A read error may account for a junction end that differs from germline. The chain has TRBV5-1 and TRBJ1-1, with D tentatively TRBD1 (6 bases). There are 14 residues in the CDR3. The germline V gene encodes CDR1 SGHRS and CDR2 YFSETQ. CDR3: CAGSLAGDNTEAFF. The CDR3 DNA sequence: TGCGCCGGCAGCTTGGCAGGGGACAACACTGAAGCTTTCTTT.

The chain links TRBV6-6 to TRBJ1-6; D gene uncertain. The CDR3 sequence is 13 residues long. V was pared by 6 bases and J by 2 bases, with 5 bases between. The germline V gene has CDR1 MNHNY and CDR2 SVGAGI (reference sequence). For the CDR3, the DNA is TGTGCCAGCAGGGCGGCCTATAATTCACCCCTCCACTTT. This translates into CASRAAYNSPLHF.

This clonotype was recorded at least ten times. CDR3 nucleotide sequence: TGTGCCAGCAGCTTGGCGGGAGGGACCCACAATGAGCAGTTCTTC. Translating it yields CASSLAGGTHNEQFF. The J gene is TRBJ2-1, the V gene TRBV11-2; 9 nucleotides line up with TRBD2. This CDR3 is 15 amino acids long. The germline V gene encodes CDR1 SGHAT and CDR2 FQNNGV. J lost 5 bases, V lost 3 bases, and 5 bases had no gene match.

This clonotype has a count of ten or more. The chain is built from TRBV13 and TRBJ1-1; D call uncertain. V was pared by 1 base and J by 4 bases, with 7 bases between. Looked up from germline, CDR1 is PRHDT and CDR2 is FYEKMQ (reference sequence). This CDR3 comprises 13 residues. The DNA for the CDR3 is TGTGCCAGCAGCTTAGTACGGGGCACTGAAGCTTTCTTT. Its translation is CASSLVRGTEAFF.

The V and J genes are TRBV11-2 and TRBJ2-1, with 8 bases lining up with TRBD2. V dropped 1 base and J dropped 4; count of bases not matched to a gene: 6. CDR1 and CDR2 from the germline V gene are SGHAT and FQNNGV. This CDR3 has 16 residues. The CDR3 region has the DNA TGTGCCAGCAGCTTAGTGGCTAGCGGGCCTTACAATGAGCAGTTCTTC. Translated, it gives CASSLVASGPYNEQFF.